Each of the 5 T cell receptor beta chains below was sequenced from the same sample in a study of blood T cell repertoires in COVID-19. Generated by immunoSEQ multiplex PCR, the TCRdb table keeps only in-frame clones and is missing some. The sample shows over 120,000 clones, more than 75% of them seen only once. The sequencing sample was made of peripheral blood. The origin of the receptors is a man aged 45-65 years who had recovered from COVID-19.

This chain joins TRBV6-6 and TRBJ1-5; no firm D call. CDR1 and CDR2 (germline): MNHNY, SVGAGI (reference sequence). V was cut by 6 bases and J by 1 base, with 10 bases left in between. The CDR3 is made up of 14 amino acids. The CDR3 is CASRAATSNQPQHF. CDR3 nucleotide sequence: TGTGCCAGCAGGGCGGCCACCAGCAATCAGCCCCAGCATTTT.

The chain couples TRBV6-1 to TRBJ1-2; D may be TRBD1 (5 bases). Looked up from germline, CDR1 is MNHNS and CDR2 is SASEGT. Trimming took off 2 bases at V and 2 bases at J, with 9 bases between the two ends. The CDR3 runs 14 residues. The CDR3 DNA follows: TGTGCCAGCAGTGAACTTACAGGAAACTATGGCTACACCTTC. It encodes CASSELTGNYGYTF.

The chain recombines TRBV19 with TRBJ2-6, with 10 bases matching TRBD1. The junction had 5 bases not matched to a gene; V was cut back by 6 bases and J by 0 bases. The V gene's germline CDR1 is LNHDA and CDR2 SQIVND (reference sequence). The CDR3 is 17 residues long. In nucleotides, the CDR3 is TGTGCCAGTAGCAGACAGGGGGCTAACTCTGGGGCCAACGTCCTGACTTTC. Protein product: CASSRQGANSGANVLTF.

This clone was picked up one time. This sequence joins TRBV6-4 and TRBJ2-1; 15 bases map to TRBD2. V lost 9 bases, J lost 2 bases, and 11 bases stayed unmatched. CDR1 and CDR2 (germline): MRHNA, SNTAGT. The CDR3 is 18 amino acids. The CDR3 loop reads CARYQTRTSGGAYNEQFF. The CDR3, as DNA: TGTGCCAGATATCAGACAAGGACTAGCGGGGGGGCCTACAATGAGCAGTTCTTC.

The chain uses TRBV27 and TRBJ2-7; TRBD1 aligns across 9 bases. The ends lost 7 bases at V and 2 bases at J; junction bases unmatched: 9. The CDR3 is 15 amino acids. Per germline, CDR1 MNHEY and CDR2 SMNVEV (reference sequence). This CDR3 is CASKPTTGGAYEQYF. CDR3 nucleotide sequence: TGTGCCAGCAAACCGACGACAGGGGGGGCCTACGAGCAGTACTTC.